This T cell receptor (beta chain) was sequenced during a study of T cells after somatic rescue of genetic block. The CDR3 is 15 residues long. Germline V gene sequence: CDR1 MNHEY, CDR2 SVGAGI. Between the trimmed V and J ends, which lost 0 bases and 4 bases, there was a span of 12 bases. Profiled with immunoSEQ multiplex PCR; TCRdb holds only in-frame clones, not every one. The sample yields around 50,000 clones, roughly 96% seen once. The rearrangement links TRBV6-5 to TRBJ1-2; D gene ambiguous. Source material: peripheral blood mononuclear cells (PBMCs). The source is a child less than two years old. The CDR3 loop reads CASSYSTGRFYGYTF. Here the CDR3 DNA reads TGTGCCAGCAGTTACTCGACGGGCAGGTTCTATGGCTACACCTTC.